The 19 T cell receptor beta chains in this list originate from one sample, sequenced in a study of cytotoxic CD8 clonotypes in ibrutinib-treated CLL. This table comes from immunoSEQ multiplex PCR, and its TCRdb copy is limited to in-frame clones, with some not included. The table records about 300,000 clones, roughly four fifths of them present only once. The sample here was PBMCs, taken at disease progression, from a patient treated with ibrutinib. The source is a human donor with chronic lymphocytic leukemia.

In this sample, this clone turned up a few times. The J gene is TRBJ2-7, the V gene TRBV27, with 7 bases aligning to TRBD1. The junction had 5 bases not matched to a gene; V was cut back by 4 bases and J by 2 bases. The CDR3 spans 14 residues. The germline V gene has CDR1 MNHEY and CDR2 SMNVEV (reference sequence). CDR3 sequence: CASSSGTAPYEQYF. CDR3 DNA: TGTGCCAGCAGTTCCGGGACAGCCCCCTACGAGCAGTACTTC.

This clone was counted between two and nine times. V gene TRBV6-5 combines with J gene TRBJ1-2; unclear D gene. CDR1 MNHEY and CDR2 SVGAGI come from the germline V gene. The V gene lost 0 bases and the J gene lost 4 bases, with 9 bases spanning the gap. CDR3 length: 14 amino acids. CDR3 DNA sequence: TGTGCCAGCAGTTACTCAAGGAGCGGCTATGGCTACACCTTC. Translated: CASSYSRSGYGYTF.

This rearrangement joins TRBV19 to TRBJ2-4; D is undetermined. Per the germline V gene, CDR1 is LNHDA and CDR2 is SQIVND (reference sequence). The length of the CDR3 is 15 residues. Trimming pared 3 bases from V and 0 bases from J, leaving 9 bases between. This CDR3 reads CASSINLAAKNIQYF. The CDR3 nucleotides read TGTGCCAGTAGTATTAACCTCGCAGCCAAAAACATTCAGTACTTC.

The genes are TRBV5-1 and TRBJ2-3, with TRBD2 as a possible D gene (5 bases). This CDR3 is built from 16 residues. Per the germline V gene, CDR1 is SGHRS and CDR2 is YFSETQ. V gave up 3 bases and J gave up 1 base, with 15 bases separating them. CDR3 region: CASSSTLDTGTDTQYF. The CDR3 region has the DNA TGCGCCAGCAGCTCCACACTAGATACTGGCACAGATACGCAGTATTTT.

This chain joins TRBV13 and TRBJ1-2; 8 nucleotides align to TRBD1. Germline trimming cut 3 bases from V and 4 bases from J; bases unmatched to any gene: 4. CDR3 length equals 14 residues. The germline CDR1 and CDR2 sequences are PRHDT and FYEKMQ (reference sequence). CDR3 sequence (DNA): TGTGCCAGCAGCTTCCCCCAGGGGGCCTATGGCTACACCTTC. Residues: CASSFPQGAYGYTF. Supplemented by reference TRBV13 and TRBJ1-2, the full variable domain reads AAGVIQSPRHLIKEKRETATLKCYPIPRHDTVYWYQQGPGQDPQFLISFYEKMQSDKGSIPDRFSAQQFSDYHSELNMSSLELGDSALYFCASSFPQGAYGYTFGSGTRLTVV.

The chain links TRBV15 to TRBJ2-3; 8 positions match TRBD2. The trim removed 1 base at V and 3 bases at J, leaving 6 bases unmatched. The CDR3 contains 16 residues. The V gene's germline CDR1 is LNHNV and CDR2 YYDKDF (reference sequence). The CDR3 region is CATSRGGSGGTDTQYF. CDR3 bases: TGTGCCACCAGCAGAGGAGGGAGCGGGGGTACAGATACGCAGTATTTT. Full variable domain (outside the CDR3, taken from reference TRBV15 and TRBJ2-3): DAMVIQNPRYQVTQFGKPVTLSCSQTLNHNVMYWYQQKSSQAPKLLFHYYDKDFNNEADTPDNFQSRRPNTSFCFLDIRSPGLGDTAMYLCATSRGGSGGTDTQYFGPGTRLTVL.

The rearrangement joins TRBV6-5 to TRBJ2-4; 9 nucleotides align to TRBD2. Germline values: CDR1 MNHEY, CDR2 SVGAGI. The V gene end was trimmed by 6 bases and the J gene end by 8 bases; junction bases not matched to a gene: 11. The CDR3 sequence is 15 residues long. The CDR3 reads CASSPTSGGGYIQYF. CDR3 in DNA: TGTGCCAGCAGCCCGACTAGCGGAGGGGGTTACATTCAGTACTTC.

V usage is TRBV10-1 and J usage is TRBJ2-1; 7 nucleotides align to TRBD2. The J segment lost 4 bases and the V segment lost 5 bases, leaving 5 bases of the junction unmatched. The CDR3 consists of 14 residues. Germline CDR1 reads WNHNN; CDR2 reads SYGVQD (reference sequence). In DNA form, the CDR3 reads TGCGCCAGCAGTAGCGGGGTTCTGTACAATGAGCAGTTCTTC. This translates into CASSSGVLYNEQFF.

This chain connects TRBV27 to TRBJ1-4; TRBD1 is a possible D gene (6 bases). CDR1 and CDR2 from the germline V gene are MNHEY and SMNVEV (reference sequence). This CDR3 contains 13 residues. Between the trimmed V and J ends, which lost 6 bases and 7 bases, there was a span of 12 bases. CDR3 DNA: TGTGCCAGCAGCCAACAGGGAGTTGAAAAACTGTTTTTT. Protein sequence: CASSQQGVEKLFF.

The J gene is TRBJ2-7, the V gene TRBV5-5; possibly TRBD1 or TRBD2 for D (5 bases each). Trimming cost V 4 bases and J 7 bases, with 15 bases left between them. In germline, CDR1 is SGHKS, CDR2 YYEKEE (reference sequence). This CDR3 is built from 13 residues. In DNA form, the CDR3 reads TGTGCCAGCAGCCCGGGACGGAGCATGGAGCAGTACTTC. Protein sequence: CASSPGRSMEQYF.

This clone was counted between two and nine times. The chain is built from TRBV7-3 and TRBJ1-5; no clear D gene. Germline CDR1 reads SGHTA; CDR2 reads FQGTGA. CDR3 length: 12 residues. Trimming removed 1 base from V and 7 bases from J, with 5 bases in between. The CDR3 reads CASSLNGQPQHF. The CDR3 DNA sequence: TGTGCCAGCAGCTTAAACGGCCAGCCCCAGCATTTT.

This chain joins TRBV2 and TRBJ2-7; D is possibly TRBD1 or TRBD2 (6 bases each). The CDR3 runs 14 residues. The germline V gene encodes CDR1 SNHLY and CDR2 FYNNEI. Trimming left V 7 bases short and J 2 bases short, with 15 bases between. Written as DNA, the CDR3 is TGTGCCAGCACGGGGGACACCCTAGCCTACGAGCAGTACTTC. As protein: CASTGDTLAYEQYF.

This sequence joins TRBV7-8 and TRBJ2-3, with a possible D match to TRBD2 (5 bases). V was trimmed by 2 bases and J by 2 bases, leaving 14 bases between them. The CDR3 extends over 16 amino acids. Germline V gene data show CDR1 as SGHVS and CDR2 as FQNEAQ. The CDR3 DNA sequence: TGTGCCAGCAGCTTATTGGCTAGCCTCATCACAGATACGCAGTATTTT. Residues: CASSLLASLITDTQYF.

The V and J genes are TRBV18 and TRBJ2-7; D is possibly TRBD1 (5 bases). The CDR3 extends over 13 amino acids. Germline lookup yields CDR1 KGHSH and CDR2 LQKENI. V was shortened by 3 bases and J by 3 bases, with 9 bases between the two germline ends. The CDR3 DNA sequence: TGTGCCAGCTCACCCGACAGAAACTACGAGCAGTACTTC. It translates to CASSPDRNYEQYF.

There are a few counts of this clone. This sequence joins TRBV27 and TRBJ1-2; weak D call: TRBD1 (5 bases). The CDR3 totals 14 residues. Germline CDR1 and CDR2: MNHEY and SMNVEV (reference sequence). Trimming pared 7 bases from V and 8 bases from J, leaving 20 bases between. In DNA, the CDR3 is TGTGCCAGCATCAGGGTGTACGGGGTGAGGGGCTACACCTTC. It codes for CASIRVYGVRGYTF.

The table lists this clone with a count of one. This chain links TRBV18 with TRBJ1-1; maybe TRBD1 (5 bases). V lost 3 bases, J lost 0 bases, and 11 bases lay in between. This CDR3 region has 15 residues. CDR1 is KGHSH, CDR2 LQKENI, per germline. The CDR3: CASSPSTALNTEAFF. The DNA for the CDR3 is TGTGCCAGCTCACCGTCGACAGCTTTGAACACTGAAGCTTTCTTT. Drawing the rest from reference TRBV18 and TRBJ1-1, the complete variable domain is NAGVMQNPRHLVRRRGQEARLRCSPMKGHSHVYWYRQLPEEGLKFMVYLQKENIIDESGMPKERFSAEFPKEGPSILRIQQVVRGDSAAYFCASSPSTALNTEAFFGQGTRLTVV.

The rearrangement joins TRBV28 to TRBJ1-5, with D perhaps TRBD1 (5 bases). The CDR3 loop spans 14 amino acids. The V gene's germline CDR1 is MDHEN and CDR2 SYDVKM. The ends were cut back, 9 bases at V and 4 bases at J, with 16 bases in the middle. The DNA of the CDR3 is TGTGCCAGTGTAAAACCCAGGGTTAATCAGCCCCAGCATTTT. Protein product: CASVKPRVNQPQHF.

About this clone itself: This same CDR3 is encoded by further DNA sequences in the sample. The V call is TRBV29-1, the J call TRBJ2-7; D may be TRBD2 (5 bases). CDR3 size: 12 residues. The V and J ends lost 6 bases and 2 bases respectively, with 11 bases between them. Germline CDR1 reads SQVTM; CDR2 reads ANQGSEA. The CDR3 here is CSVATGAYEQYF. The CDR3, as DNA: TGCAGCGTCGCCACCGGGGCCTACGAGCAGTACTTC.

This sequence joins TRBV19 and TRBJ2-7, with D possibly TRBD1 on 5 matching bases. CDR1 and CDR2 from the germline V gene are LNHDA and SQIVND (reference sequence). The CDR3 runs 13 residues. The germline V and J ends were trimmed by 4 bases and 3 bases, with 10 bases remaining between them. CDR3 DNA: TGTGCCAGTAGTAGGTCCAGGGTCTACGAGCAGTACTTC. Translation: CASSRSRVYEQYF.